The present T cell receptor beta chain was sequenced within a study of vaccination and CD4 T cells after COVID-19. V shed 1 base and J shed 4 bases, with 17 bases lying between them. CDR3 length equals 17 residues. Germline V CDR1 and CDR2: MGHDK, SYGVNS. The treatment is: roughly 10-day PBMC culture with coronavirus spike peptide pools or control peptides (ViraFEST assay). With regard to this clonotype: Its antigen is unidentified.

At the Johns Hopkins FTIC core, DNA taken from cultured CD4+ T cells was sequenced by way of the Oncomine TCR Beta short-read assay. One entry per CDR3 protein results from TCRdb running MiXCR on the PCR reads. The sample holds about 20,000 distinct CDR3 sequences, 65% to 80% seen once. Material: CD4+ T cells from blood, cultured in vitro, obtained after SARS-CoV-2 vaccination. The source of this sequence is a human donor who received a COVID-19 vaccine. V gene TRBV25-1 combines with J gene TRBJ1-3; maybe TRBD1 (5 bases). The CDR3: CASSEWVRGRAGNTIYF. CDR3 DNA: TGTGCCAGCAGTGAATGGGTCCGGGGCAGAGCGGGAAACACCATATATTTT.